This T cell receptor beta chain is from a study of control samples from healthy donors and cancer patients. Clones were sequenced by immunoSEQ multiplex PCR, and TCRdb holds only the in-frame ones, with some missing. Altogether roughly 99,000 clones are present, roughly four fifths being singletons, with the ten largest covering 1.5% to 2.5%. Germline CDR1 and CDR2: SGDLS and YYNGEE. This CDR3 has 15 residues. Trimming removed 3 bases from V and 7 bases from J; junction bases left unmatched: 10. Source material: blood. The chain has TRBV9 and TRBJ1-2, with 9 nucleotides matching TRBD1. The TCR comes from a man aged 60 to 75 in good health. The CDR3 here is CASSATTGGVSGYTF. The DNA of the CDR3 is TGTGCCAGCAGCGCTACGACAGGGGGGGTTAGTGGCTACACCTTC.